These 13 T cell receptor beta chains were sequenced from one sample in a study of cytomegalovirus exposure and HLA in healthy donors. Repertoires were generated with immunoSEQ multiplex PCR, while TCRdb's copy carries only in-frame clones and drops some. The table has 150,000 to 200,000 clones, 85% seen once. Material for sequencing was PBMCs. The receptors shown here come from a man in his thirties or forties in good health and CMV-seropositive.

The chain links TRBV27 to TRBJ1-6; 8 bases are shared with TRBD1. CDR1 is MNHEY and CDR2 is SMNVEV in the germline V gene (reference sequence). The CDR3 runs 17 residues. Trimming at V came to 6 bases and at J to 1 base, leaving 8 bases not matched to a gene. In DNA, the CDR3 is TGTGCCAGCAGCCGTGACAGGGGCAGGTCCTATAATTCACCCCTCCACTTT. Translated: CASSRDRGRSYNSPLHF.

This chain uses TRBV27 with TRBJ1-5, with 8 bases that match TRBD1. The CDR3 is 14 residues long. From germline, CDR1 is MNHEY and CDR2 SMNVEV (reference sequence). V lost 4 bases to trimming and J lost 5 bases; unmatched junction nucleotides: 4. The CDR3 sequence is CASSSSGGHQPQHF. The CDR3 DNA is TGTGCCAGCAGTTCTTCAGGGGGCCATCAGCCCCAGCATTTT.

V is TRBV11-3 and J is TRBJ2-2, with 8 bases identical to TRBD1. The CDR3 is made up of 13 amino acids. Germline assignment: CDR1 SGHNT and CDR2 YENEEA. V trimming: 5 bases; J trimming: 8 bases; junction bases outside the gene matches: 4. CDR3 sequence reads: CASSLRTGGELFF. CDR3 in DNA: TGTGCCAGCAGCCTCCGGACAGGGGGGGAGCTGTTTTTT.

The chain combines TRBV7-3 with TRBJ1-5, with D perhaps matching TRBD1 (6 bases). CDR1 is SGHTA and CDR2 is FQGTGA in the germline V gene. The CDR3 totals 16 residues. V dropped 6 bases and J dropped 6 bases, with 21 bases sitting between them. The chain's CDR3 is CASSAHCRQASQPQHF. For the CDR3, the DNA is TGTGCCAGCAGTGCCCATTGCCGACAGGCAAGTCAGCCCCAGCATTTT.

This clone was counted once. The J gene is TRBJ2-1, the V gene TRBV4-3; 13 bases match TRBD2. Germline V gene lookup returns CDR1 LGHNA and CDR2 YSLEER. The CDR3 spans 15 residues. J lost 6 bases, V lost 6 bases, and 5 bases had no gene match. CDR3 DNA sequence: TGCGCCAGCAGTCGATGGACTAGCGGGGGCAATGAGCAGTTCTTC. This translates into CASSRWTSGGNEQFF.

The V and J genes are TRBV2 and TRBJ2-1; D remains unclear. Germline CDR1 SNHLY, CDR2 FYNNEI. The germline V and J ends were trimmed by 3 bases and 4 bases, with 10 bases remaining between them. CDR3 length: 14 residues. The CDR3 protein is CASSESQPYNEQFF. CDR3 nucleotide sequence: TGTGCCAGCAGTGAGTCACAGCCTTACAATGAGCAGTTCTTC.

The chain couples TRBV14 to TRBJ1-1, with TRBD1 as a possible D gene (5 bases). Trimming cost V 4 bases and J 6 bases, with 18 bases left between them. Germline V gene sequence: CDR1 SGHDN, CDR2 FVKESK. CDR3 length: 15 amino acids. The CDR3 DNA is TGTGCCAGCAGCCTCCAGGGCCTGACGAATTCTGAAGCTTTCTTT. This translates into CASSLQGLTNSEAFF.

CDR3 protein: CASSATGSRETQYF. The CDR3 coding sequence is TGTGCCAGCAGTGCGACAGGCTCTCGGGAGACCCAGTACTTC. The V and J genes are TRBV6-5 and TRBJ2-5; weak D call: TRBD1 (6 bases). The germline gives CDR1 MNHEY, CDR2 SVGAGI. This CDR3 has 14 amino acids. The V end was cut by 5 bases, the J end by 5 bases, with 15 bases between.

V gene TRBV7-8 combines with J gene TRBJ1-3; TRBD1 aligns across 8 bases. The CDR3 sequence is 16 residues long. Germline assignment: CDR1 SGHVS and CDR2 FQNEAQ. V shed 2 bases and J 3 bases; nucleotides not matched to a gene: 6. The CDR3 sequence: CASSLSPGGSGNTIYF. DNA of the CDR3: TGTGCCAGCAGCTTATCCCCAGGGGGCAGTGGAAACACCATATATTTT.

This chain uses TRBV4-3 with TRBJ2-3; 11 bases map to TRBD2. In germline, CDR1 is LGHNA, CDR2 YSLEER. CDR3 length: 15 residues. J gave up 6 bases and V 6 bases, and 8 bases lay outside the gene matches. CDR3 in amino acids: CASSYSGGALDTQYF. In DNA, the CDR3 is TGCGCCAGCAGTTATAGCGGGGGGGCCTTGGATACGCAGTATTTT.

The chain carries TRBV9 and TRBJ1-1; TRBD1 agrees at 7 bases. The CDR3 runs to 14 residues. The junction had 3 bases not matched to a gene; V was cut back by 3 bases and J by 1 base. The germline V gene encodes CDR1 SGDLS and CDR2 YYNGEE. The CDR3 coding sequence is TGTGCCAGCAGCGCGGGACAGCCGAACACTGAAGCTTTCTTT. Protein: CASSAGQPNTEAFF.

The chain recombines TRBV5-8 with TRBJ2-5; TRBD1 matches at 10 bases. CDR3 length: 15 amino acids. Looked up from germline, CDR1 is SGHTS and CDR2 is YDEGEE. J was trimmed by 1 base and V by 0 bases; bases with no gene match: 0. The CDR3 DNA follows: TGTGCCAGCAGCTTGGGGACAGGGGGCCAAGAGACCCAGTACTTC. Its translation: CASSLGTGGQETQYF. Full variable domain (missing parts from reference TRBV5-8 and TRBJ2-5): EAGVTQSPTHLIKTRGQQATLRCSPISGHTSVYWYQQALGLGLQFLLWYDEGEERNRGNFPPRFSGRQFPNYSSELNVNALELEDSALYLCASSLGTGGQETQYFGPGTRLLVL.

The chain joins TRBV9 to TRBJ2-3, with D maybe TRBD2 (7 bases). Germline values: CDR1 SGDLS, CDR2 YYNGEE. V was clipped by 4 bases and J by 5 bases, with 17 bases between them. The CDR3 has 15 residues. The CDR3 region has the DNA TGTGCCAGCAGCCACGAGGGGGGGATTTTAGATACGCAGTATTTT. It translates to CASSHEGGILDTQYF.